This T cell receptor beta chain was documented in a study of blood T cell repertoires in COVID-19. The authors' processing: Amplification from reference gene primers served as the basis for estimated nucleated cell counts. Generated by immunoSEQ multiplex PCR, the TCRdb table keeps only in-frame clones and is missing some. V and J calls and clone size are copied from that table; D and trimming were computed from the DNA. The table shows 95,000 to 100,000 clones, with about 87% occurring only once. The germline CDR1 and CDR2 sequences are KGHDR and SFDVKD. The CDR3 loop spans 15 amino acids. Trimming removed 4 bases from V and 2 bases from J, with 11 bases in between.

This rearrangement joins TRBV24-1 to TRBJ1-5, with a tentative D call TRBD1 (5 bases). The sequence came from a woman in her twenties or thirties with acute or convalescent COVID-19. The sample comprised peripheral blood. In nucleotides, the CDR3 is TGTGCCACCAGTGACCCTCGGGGGGGCAATCAGCCCCAGCATTTT. The encoded protein is CATSDPRGGNQPQHF.